Each of the 3 T cell receptor beta chains below was sequenced from the same sample in a study of T cell repertoires in cytomegalovirus infection. TCRdb itself ran the reads through MiXCR, one entry per CDR3 protein. This table holds about 360,000 distinct CDR3 sequences, over 15% found once. Input material: PBMCs. The receptors derive from a human donor in good health (CMV status not recorded). Some clones in this sample may be carry-over from other donors' samples.

This chain links TRBV15 with TRBJ1-5; 9 bases fit TRBD1. The trim removed 4 bases at V and 2 bases at J, leaving 6 bases unmatched. The CDR3 is made up of 16 amino acids. Germline V CDR1 and CDR2: LNHNV, YYDKDF (reference sequence). The CDR3 nucleotides are TGTGCCACCAGCACAAGACAGGGGGACGGCAATCAGCCCCAGCATTTT. This gives the protein CATSTRQGDGNQPQHF.

This clonotype has only a few counts. The rearrangement links TRBV15 to TRBJ2-2; D not certain. V lost 5 bases and J 7 bases, leaving 8 bases between the germline ends. CDR3 length: 12 amino acids. CDR1 and CDR2 (germline): LNHNV, YYDKDF (reference sequence). CDR3 residues: CATSPWVGELFF. The CDR3 coding sequence is TGTGCCACCAGCCCATGGGTCGGGGAGCTGTTTTTT.

The chain links TRBV6-5 to TRBJ1-6; a possible D gene is TRBD1 (6 bases). Germline CDR1 and CDR2: MNHEY and SVGAGI. This CDR3 contains 14 residues. V gave up 5 bases and J gave up 7 bases, with 12 bases separating them. CDR3 coding DNA: TGTGCCAGCAGTCTACAGGGTTTCAATTCACCCCTCCACTTT. As protein: CASSLQGFNSPLHF.